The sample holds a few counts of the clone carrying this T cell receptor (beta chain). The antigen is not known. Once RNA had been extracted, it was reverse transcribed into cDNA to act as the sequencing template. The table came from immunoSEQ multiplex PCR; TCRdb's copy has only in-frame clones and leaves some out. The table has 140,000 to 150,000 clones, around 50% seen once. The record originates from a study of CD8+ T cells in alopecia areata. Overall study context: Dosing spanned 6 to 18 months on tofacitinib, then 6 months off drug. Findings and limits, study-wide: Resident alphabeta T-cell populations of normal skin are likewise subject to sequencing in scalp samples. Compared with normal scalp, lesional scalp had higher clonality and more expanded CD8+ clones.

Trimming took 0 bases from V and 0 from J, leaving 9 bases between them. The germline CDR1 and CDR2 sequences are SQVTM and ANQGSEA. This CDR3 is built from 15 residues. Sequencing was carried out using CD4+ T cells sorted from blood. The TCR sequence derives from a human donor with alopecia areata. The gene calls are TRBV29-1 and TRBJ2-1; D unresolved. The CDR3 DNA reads TGCAGCGTTGAAGATCCCTCCGTCTCCTACAATGAGCAGTTCTTC. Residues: CSVEDPSVSYNEQFF.